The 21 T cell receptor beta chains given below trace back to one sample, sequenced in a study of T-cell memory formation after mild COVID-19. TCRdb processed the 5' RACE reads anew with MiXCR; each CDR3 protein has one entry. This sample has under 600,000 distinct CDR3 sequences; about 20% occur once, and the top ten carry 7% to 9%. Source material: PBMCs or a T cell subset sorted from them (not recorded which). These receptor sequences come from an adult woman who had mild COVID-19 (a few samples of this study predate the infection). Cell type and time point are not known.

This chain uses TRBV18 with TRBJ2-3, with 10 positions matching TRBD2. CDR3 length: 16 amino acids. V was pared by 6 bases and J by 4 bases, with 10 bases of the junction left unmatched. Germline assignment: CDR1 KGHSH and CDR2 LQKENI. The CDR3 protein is CASSPPPGLASDTQYF. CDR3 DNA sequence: TGTGCCAGCTCGCCCCCACCGGGACTAGCGTCAGATACGCAGTATTTT.

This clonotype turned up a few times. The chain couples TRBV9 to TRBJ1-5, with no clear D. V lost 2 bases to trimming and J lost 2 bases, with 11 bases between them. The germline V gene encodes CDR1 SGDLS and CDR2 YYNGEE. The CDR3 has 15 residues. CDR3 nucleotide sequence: TGTGCCAGCAGCGTTGGAGGAGGAGGCAATCAGCCCCAGCATTTT. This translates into CASSVGGGGNQPQHF.

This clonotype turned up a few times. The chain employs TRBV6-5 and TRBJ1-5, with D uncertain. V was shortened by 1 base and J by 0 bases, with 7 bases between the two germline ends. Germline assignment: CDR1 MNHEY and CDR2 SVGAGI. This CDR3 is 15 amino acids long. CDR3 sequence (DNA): TGTGCCAGCAGTTACTACCTGGGTAGCAATCAGCCCCAGCATTTT. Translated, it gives CASSYYLGSNQPQHF.

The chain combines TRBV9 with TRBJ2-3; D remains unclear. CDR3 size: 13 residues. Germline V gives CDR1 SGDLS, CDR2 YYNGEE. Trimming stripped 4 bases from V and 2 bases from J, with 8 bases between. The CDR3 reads CASSLLITDTQYF. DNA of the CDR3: TGTGCCAGCAGCCTACTTATCACAGATACGCAGTATTTT.

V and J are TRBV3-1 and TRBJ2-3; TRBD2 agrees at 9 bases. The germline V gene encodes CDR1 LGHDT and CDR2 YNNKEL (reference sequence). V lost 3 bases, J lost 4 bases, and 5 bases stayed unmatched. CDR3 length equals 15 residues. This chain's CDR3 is CASSQRGGQADTQYF. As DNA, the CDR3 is TGTGCCAGCAGCCAGCGGGGGGGCCAGGCAGATACGCAGTATTTT.

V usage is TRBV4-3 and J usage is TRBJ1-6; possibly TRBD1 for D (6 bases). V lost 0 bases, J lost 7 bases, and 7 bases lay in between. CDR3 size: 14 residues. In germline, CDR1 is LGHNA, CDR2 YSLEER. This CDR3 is CASSQDDRNSPLHF. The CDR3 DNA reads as TGCGCCAGCAGCCAAGATGACAGGAATTCACCCCTCCACTTT.

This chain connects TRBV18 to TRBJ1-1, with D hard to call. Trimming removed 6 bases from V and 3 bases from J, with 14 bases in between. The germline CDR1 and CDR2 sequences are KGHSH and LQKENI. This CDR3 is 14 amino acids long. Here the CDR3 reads CASSYVGGYTEAFF. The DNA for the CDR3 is TGTGCCAGCTCCTACGTGGGCGGATACACTGAAGCTTTCTTT.

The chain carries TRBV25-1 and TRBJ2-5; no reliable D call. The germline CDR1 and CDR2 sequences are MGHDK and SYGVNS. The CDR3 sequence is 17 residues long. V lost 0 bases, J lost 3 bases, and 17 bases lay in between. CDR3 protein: CASSEYGKVLVEETQYF. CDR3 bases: TGTGCCAGCAGTGAATATGGGAAGGTCCTGGTGGAAGAGACCCAGTACTTC.

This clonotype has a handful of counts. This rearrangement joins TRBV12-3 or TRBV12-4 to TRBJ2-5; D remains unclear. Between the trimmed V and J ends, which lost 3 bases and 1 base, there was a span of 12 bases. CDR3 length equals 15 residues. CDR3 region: CASSFKLLSQETQYF. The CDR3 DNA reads TGTGCCAGCAGTTTTAAATTGCTCAGCCAAGAGACCCAGTACTTC.

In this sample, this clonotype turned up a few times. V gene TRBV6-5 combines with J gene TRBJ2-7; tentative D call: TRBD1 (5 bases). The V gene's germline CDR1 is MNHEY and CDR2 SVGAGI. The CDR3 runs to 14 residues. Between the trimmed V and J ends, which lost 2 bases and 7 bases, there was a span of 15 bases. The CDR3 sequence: CASSYRQGTGEQYF. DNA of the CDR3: TGTGCCAGCAGTTACCGGCAGGGAACTGGGGAGCAGTACTTC.

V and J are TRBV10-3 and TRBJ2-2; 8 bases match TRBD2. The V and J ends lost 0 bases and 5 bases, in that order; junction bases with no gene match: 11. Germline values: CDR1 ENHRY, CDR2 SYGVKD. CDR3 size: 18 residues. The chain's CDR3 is CAISESSTVAGLTGELFF. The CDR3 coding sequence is TGTGCCATCAGTGAGTCGTCGACAGTAGCGGGGTTAACCGGGGAGCTGTTTTTT.

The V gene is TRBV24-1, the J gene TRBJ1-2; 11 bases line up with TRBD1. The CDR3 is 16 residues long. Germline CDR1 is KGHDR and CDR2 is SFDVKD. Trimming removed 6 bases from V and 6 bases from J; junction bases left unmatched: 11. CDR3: CATSSNRDRGKNGYTF. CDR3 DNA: TGTGCCACCAGTTCAAACCGGGACAGGGGGAAAAATGGCTACACCTTC.

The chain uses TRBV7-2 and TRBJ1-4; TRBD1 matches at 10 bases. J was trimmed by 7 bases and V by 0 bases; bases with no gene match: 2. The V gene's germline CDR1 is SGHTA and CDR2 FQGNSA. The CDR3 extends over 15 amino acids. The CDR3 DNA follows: TGTGCCAGCAGCTTAGCCCGGGACAGGGGTGAAAAACTGTTTTTT. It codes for CASSLARDRGEKLFF.

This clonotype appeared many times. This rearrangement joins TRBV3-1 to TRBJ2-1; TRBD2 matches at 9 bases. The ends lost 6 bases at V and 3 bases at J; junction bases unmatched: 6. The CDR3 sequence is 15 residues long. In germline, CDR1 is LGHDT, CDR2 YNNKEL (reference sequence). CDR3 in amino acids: CASRRNSGGYNEQFF. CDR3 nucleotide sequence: TGTGCCAGCAGGAGAAATAGCGGGGGCTACAATGAGCAGTTCTTC.

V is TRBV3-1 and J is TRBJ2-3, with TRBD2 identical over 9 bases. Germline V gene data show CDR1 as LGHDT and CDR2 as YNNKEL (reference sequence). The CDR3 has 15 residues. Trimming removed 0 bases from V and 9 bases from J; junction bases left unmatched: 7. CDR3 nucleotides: TGTGCCAGCAGCCAAGAGGCGGGGGGGTTATTGACGCAGTATTTT. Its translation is CASSQEAGGLLTQYF.

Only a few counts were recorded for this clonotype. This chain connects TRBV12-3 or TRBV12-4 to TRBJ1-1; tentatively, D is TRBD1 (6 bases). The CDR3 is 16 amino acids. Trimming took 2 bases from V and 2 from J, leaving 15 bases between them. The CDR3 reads CASSLRTGYDNTEAFF. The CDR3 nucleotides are TGTGCCAGCAGTTTAAGAACAGGGTATGACAACACTGAAGCTTTCTTT.

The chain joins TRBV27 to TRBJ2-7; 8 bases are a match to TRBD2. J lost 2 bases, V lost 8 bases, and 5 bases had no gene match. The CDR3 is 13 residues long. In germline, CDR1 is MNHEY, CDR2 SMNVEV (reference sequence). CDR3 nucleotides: TGTGCCAGCCGACTCGGGAGGGCCTACGAGCAGTACTTC. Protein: CASRLGRAYEQYF.

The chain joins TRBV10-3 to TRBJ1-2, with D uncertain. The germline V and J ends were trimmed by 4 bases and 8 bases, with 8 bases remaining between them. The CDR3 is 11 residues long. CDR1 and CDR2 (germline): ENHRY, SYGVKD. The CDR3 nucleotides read TGTGCCATCAGTGGAGGGCGAGGCTACACCTTC. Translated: CAISGGRGYTF.

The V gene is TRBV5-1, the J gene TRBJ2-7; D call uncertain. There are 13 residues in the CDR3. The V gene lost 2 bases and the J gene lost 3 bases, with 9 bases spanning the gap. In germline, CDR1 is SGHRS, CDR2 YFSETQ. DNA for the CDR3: TGCGCCAGCAGCTTTTACACGGACTACGAGCAGTACTTC. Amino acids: CASSFYTDYEQYF.

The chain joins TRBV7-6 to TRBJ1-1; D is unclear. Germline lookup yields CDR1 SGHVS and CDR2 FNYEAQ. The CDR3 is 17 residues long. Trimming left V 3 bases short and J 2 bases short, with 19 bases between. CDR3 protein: CASSFLGEAALNTEAFF. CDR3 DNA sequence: TGTGCCAGCAGCTTCTTGGGTGAGGCCGCCCTCAACACTGAAGCTTTCTTT.

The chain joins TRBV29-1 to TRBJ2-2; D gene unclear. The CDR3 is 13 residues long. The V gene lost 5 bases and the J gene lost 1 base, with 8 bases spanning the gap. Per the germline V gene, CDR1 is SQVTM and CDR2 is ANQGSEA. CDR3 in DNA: TGCAGCGTTCCTAGACTGAACACCGGGGAGCTGTTTTTT. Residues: CSVPRLNTGELFF.